The 3 T cell receptor beta chains below come from one sample, sequenced in a study of vaccination effects on CD4 cells after COVID-19. Antigen specificity for these receptors is unknown. The table came from immunoSEQ multiplex PCR; TCRdb's copy has only in-frame clones and leaves some out. The sample holds roughly 35,000 clones, around 74% seen once. Subsequent to a culture period of under twelve days, CD4+ T cells were isolated. It was between March and December 2020 that the person had a SARS-CoV-2 infection confirmed by PCR. BNT162b2 vaccine or mRNA-1273 vaccine was given to participants in two doses. The input for sequencing was CD4+ T cells from PBMCs cultured without peptide, taken after COVID-19 vaccination. These receptors were collected from a human donor who had a prior SARS-CoV-2 infection.

This clone was recorded only once. J is TRBJ2-5 and V is TRBV5-4; either TRBD1 or TRBD2 may supply D (5 bases each). V was cut by 0 bases and J by 7 bases, with 13 bases left in between. CDR1 is SGHNT and CDR2 is YYREEE in the germline V gene (reference sequence). The CDR3 length is 14 residues. The CDR3: CASSLVGDEGTQYF. As DNA, the CDR3 is TGTGCCAGCAGCTTGGTCGGGGACGAGGGGACCCAGTACTTC. Full variable domain (remainder filled in from reference TRBV5-4 and TRBJ2-5): ETGVTQSPTHLIKTRGQQVTLRCSSQSGHNTVSWYQQALGQGPQFIFQYYREEENGRGNFPPRFSGLQFPNYSSELNVNALELDDSALYLCASSLVGDEGTQYFGPGTRLLVL.

This clone was seen more than once but under ten times. The genes are TRBV2 and TRBJ1-3; the match to TRBD1 covers 9 bases. V gave up 4 bases and J gave up 3 bases; unmatched junction bases: 7. Germline V gene data show CDR1 as SNHLY and CDR2 as FYNNEI. The CDR3 spans 16 residues. The CDR3 sequence is CASSAQGQGVGNTIYF. DNA for the CDR3: TGTGCCAGCAGTGCCCAGGGACAGGGAGTTGGAAACACCATATATTTT.

The chain links TRBV5-6 to TRBJ2-7, with D possibly matching TRBD1 (5 bases). The V gene lost 0 bases and the J gene lost 4 bases, with 8 bases spanning the gap. The CDR3 is made up of 13 amino acids. Germline V gene data show CDR1 as SGHDT and CDR2 as YYEEEE. The CDR3 loop is CASSLEHRYEQYF. CDR3 nucleotide sequence: TGTGCCAGCAGCTTGGAACACAGGTACGAGCAGTACTTC. Full variable domain (outside the CDR3, taken from reference TRBV5-6 and TRBJ2-7): DAGVTQSPTHLIKTRGQQVTLRCSPKSGHDTVSWYQQALGQGPQFIFQYYEEEERQRGNFPDRFSGHQFPNYSSELNVNALLLGDSALYLCASSLEHRYEQYFGPGTRLTVT.